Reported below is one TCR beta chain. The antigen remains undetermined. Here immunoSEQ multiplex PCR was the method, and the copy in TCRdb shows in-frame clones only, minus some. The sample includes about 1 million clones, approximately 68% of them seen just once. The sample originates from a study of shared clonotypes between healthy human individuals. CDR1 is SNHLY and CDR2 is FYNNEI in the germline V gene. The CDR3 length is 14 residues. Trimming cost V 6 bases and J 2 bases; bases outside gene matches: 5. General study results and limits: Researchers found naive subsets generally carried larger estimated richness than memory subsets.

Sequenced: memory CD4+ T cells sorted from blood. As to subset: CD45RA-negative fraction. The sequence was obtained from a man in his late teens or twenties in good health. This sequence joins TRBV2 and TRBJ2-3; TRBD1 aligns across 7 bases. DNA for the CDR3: TGTGCCAGCAGGGAACAGGGGATCACAGATACGCAGTATTTT. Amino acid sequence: CASREQGITDTQYF.